This paragraph reports one T cell receptor (beta chain). This record belongs to a study of blood T cell repertoires in COVID-19. Study details: The United States, Italy and Spain were the sources of the acute and convalescent COVID-19 samples. T cells, B-cell-depleted T cells, or PBMCs supplied cDNA or gDNA.

The trim removed 7 bases at V and 10 bases at J, leaving 9 bases unmatched. The CDR3 is 14 amino acids. Germline-derived CDR1 and CDR2 are SNHLY and FYNNEI. TCRdb keeps only in-frame clones here, not all; method: immunoSEQ multiplex PCR. The sample yields a few hundred thousand clones, around 91% seen once. Resolution of symptoms, clearance, or two negative PCRs was present in recovered Cohort 3 donors. The V and J genes are TRBV2 and TRBJ1-4; TRBD1 agrees at 10 bases. The TCR comes from a young man who had recovered from COVID-19. The material sequenced was PBMCs or T cells enriched from blood (not recorded which). CDR3 amino acids: CASTEGTGVAKLFF. CDR3 DNA sequence: TGTGCCAGCACTGAGGGGACAGGGGTGGCAAAACTGTTTTTT.